This note documents a single TCR beta chain sequence. Its antigen remains unidentified. Base-call qualities are not available, and no considerably larger clone is one nucleotide away. This entry comes from a study of vaccination effects on CD4 cells after COVID-19 (dated by TCRdb to 2022 to 2024). At the level of the whole study: To identify antigen-specific CD4+ T cell clonotypes by their expansion, the ViraFEST assay first stimulated PBMC with viral peptide pools and then applied TCR sequencing. A few million PBMC per well were cultured with approximately 10 ug/ml peptides in IMDM containing 5% human AB serum, about 10 IU/ml IL-2 and gentamicin. Two doses of either the BNT162b2 or the mRNA-1273 mRNA SARS-CoV-2 vaccine were administered to participants. In both COVID-19 convalescent patients and infection-naive vaccine recipients, the study compared SARS-CoV-2 spike-specific CD4+ TCR repertoires from before mRNA vaccination with those from after it. The Oncomine TCR Beta short-read assay on an Illumina iSeq 100 was used to sequence cultures from other donors in the study. A total of over nine COVID-19 convalescent patients and a handful of SARS-CoV-2-naive healthy vaccine recipients were included in the full study. What the research found in general, with its limitations: Clones induced by infection and clones induced by vaccination both contracted markedly at late timepoints after vaccination, which fits with T cell responses waning over time. The study was limited by a small number of convalescent patients and lacked early post-infection timepoints. In healthy vaccine recipients, vaccine-induced clones were almost all SARS-CoV-2 mono-reactive, with only 1 of 255 being cross-reactive with common cold coronaviruses.

The CDR3 sequence holds 15 residues, the cysteine and phenylalanine included. Just CDR3 DNA is preserved here, 45 bases in frame from base 1. Here V drops 2 bases and J drops 7 bases, and the junction holds 8 bases not matched to any gene. The CDR1 and CDR2 encoded by the germline V gene (reference sequence) are SEHNR and FQNEAQ. After approximately eleven days of culture, CD4+ T cells were isolated with the EasySep CD4+ T cell isolation kit. Healthy vaccine recipients had no prior SARS-CoV-2 infection, confirmed by negative nucleocapsid antibodies before and after vaccination. Half of the culture medium was replaced with fresh IL-2-containing medium on days 3 and 7. Each peptide stimulation condition was cultured in triplicate wells unless otherwise noted. Using Ficoll-Paque Plus gradient centrifugation, PBMC were separated from whole blood and then either used fresh or cryopreserved at -140C. Genomic DNA was extracted from cultured CD4+ T cells with the QIAamp micro DNA kit.

Libraries came from the immunoSEQ multiplex PCR assay. TCR beta CDR3 sequencing was performed on DNA from the cultured, isolated CD4+ T cells. The authors processed their data as follows. Non-productive TCR sequences were removed and reads were trimmed to the CDR3 region, keeping CDR3s of at least 7 amino acids. Antigen-specific clonotypes were identified using the MANAFEST web app by comparison of expansion in peptide wells against reference cultures. Positive clones required FDR<0.05 expansion versus reference and all other wells, odds ratio above 5, and frequency above 0.1% in two replicate wells. Clonotypes significantly expanded in SARS-CoV-2 spike wells and in at least one common cold coronavirus spike condition were defined as cross-reactive. Levenshtein distance calculated with the stringdist R package was used to assess CDR3 similarity, and unrooted trees were constructed with ape in R 3.6.1. The table was pulled from immuneACCESS by TCRdb, which kept in-frame rearrangements only. Such tables lose some clones; where checked, under half of the loss comes from unresolved V genes, and the rest has no known cause. The V and J calls and clone size were taken over from that table, and D and trimming were inferred from the DNA. This sample has 70,000 to 85,000 clones in its table, and approximately 80% of those were observed once. The top ten constitute around 2.1% of the sample.

The TCR was taken from a human donor who received a COVID-19 vaccine. In this chain, TRBV7-9 is recombined with TRBJ2-1; 7 bases in the middle match TRBD2. Sequencing was performed on CD4+ T cells from PBMCs cultured without peptide, taken before COVID-19 vaccination. In nucleotide form, the sequence is TGTGCCAGCAGCTTATTGGGGGGGTCGTCAAATGAGCAGTTCTTC. Translation gives CASSLLGGSSNEQFF.